What follows are 2 T cell receptor beta chains derived from one specimen sequenced in a study of Graves' ophthalmopathy and Graves' hyperthyroidism. Amplification targeted the TCR beta CDR3 regions, with RNA transcripts as the source material. An opening RT-PCR round employed HTBI primers and preceded a second-round multiplex PCR. MiXCR was run by TCRdb on the multiplex PCR reads, yielding one entry per CDR3 protein. The table includes roughly 230,000 distinct CDR3 sequences, 20% to 25% detected once. Specimen: peripheral blood. The receptor set was obtained from a woman aged 50 to 65 with Graves' ophthalmopathy.

The rearrangement uses TRBV2 and TRBJ1-5; D ambiguous. There are 15 residues in the CDR3. CDR1 and CDR2 (germline): SNHLY, FYNNEI. The germline V and J ends were trimmed by 4 bases and 0 bases, with 10 bases remaining between them. CDR3 DNA: TGTGCCAGCAGTGTAGACAATTATAGCAATCAGCCCCAGCATTTT. Translation: CASSVDNYSNQPQHF. The full variable domain, in which reference TRBV2 and TRBJ1-5 provide the parts outside the CDR3, is EPEVTQTPSHQVTQMGQEVILRCVPISNHLYFYWYRQILGQKVEFLVSFYNNEISEKSEIFDDQFSVERPDGSNFTLKIRSTKLEDSAMYFCASSVDNYSNQPQHFGDGTRLSIL.

This clonotype was counted ten times or more. The rearrangement uses TRBV20-1 and TRBJ2-7, with 9 bases aligning to TRBD1. Germline CDR1 is DFQATT and CDR2 is SNEGSKA (reference sequence). Losses at the gene ends were 5 bases for V and 2 bases for J; bases not matched to a gene: 7. The CDR3 loop spans 14 amino acids. DNA of the CDR3: TGCAGTGCTGCCTCGGGACAGGGAACCTACGAGCAGTACTTC. Its protein is CSAASGQGTYEQYF.